The source of this T cell receptor (beta chain) is a study of blood T cell repertoires in COVID-19. Background on the study: COVID-19 samples collected from the United States, Italy and Spain covered acute and convalescent phases.

Ages ranged from about 18 to 89 years, with residence in under 25 US areas. For recovered donors of Cohort 3, there were two negative PCRs, clearance, or symptom resolution. CDR3 size: 16 residues. Germline V gives CDR1 SSHAT, CDR2 FNYEAQ (reference sequence). Sequencing used immunoSEQ multiplex PCR; TCRdb keeps in-frame clones, though not all of them. The sample consists of some 340,000 clones, around 87% of them appearing once. In regard to this clone: A read error may produce the germline difference seen at one junction end.

The chain is built from TRBV7-7 and TRBJ2-5, with D perhaps matching TRBD2 (6 bases). Sequenced material: PBMCs or T cells enriched from blood (not recorded which). The origin of this receptor is a woman aged 25 to 39 who had recovered from COVID-19. CDR3: CASSENRLGGEETQYF. DNA of the CDR3: TGTGCTAGCAGCGAAAACCGGTTGGGGGGAGAAGAGACCCAGTACTTC.